The 32 T cell receptor beta chains below were found in one sample sequenced in a study of shared clonotypes between healthy human individuals. The repertoire was sequenced with immunoSEQ multiplex PCR; TCRdb's copy has only in-frame clones and lacks some. Of about 2.4 million clones listed, over 85% are singletons. The source material was naive CD4+ T cells from PBMCs. Subset described: CD45RA+ positively selected. These receptor sequences come from a man aged 18 to 29 in good health. Some clones in this sample may be carry-over from other donors' samples.

The chain couples TRBV30 to TRBJ2-7, with 9 bases that match TRBD2. There are 14 residues in the CDR3. Germline V lookup: CDR1 GTSNPN, CDR2 SVGIG (reference sequence). V lost 6 bases, J lost 0 bases, and 6 bases stayed unmatched. The CDR3 reads CACRSGGSSYEQYF. DNA of the CDR3: TGTGCCTGTCGAAGCGGGGGGAGCTCCTACGAGCAGTACTTC.

The chain employs TRBV6-5 and TRBJ2-5; D is unclear. Near its end, the DNA agrees better with TRBJ2-7, so the J call may be wrong. The CDR3 has 16 residues. Germline CDR1 and CDR2: MNHEY and SVGAGI. CDR3 bases: TGTGCCAGCAGTTACTCGAGTGTCTTGGGTCCCCACGAGCAGTACTTC. Translation gives CASSYSSVLGPHEQYF.

The V call is TRBV5-1, the J call TRBJ2-1, with no clear D. This CDR3 has 15 residues. The germline V and J ends were trimmed by 4 bases and 0 bases, with 11 bases remaining between them. Germline V gene data show CDR1 as SGHRS and CDR2 as YFSETQ. The DNA of the CDR3 is TGCGCCAGCAGCCTCGACGCCTTCTCCTACAATGAGCAGTTCTTC. Translation: CASSLDAFSYNEQFF.

This CDR3 reads CATRGSWETEAFF. The CDR3 region has the DNA TGTGCCACCAGGGGCTCGTGGGAAACTGAAGCTTTCTTT. V and J are TRBV28 and TRBJ1-1, with D perhaps matching TRBD1 (6 bases). The CDR3 contains 13 residues. Trimming removed 10 bases from V and 5 bases from J, with 17 bases in between. Germline V gene lookup returns CDR1 MDHEN and CDR2 SYDVKM.

The V call is TRBV5-1, the J call TRBJ1-2; 8 nucleotides line up with TRBD1. The CDR3 is 17 amino acids. Trimming removed 2 bases from V and 4 bases from J; junction bases left unmatched: 13. The germline gives CDR1 SGHRS, CDR2 YFSETQ. In DNA form, the CDR3 reads TGCGCCAGCAGCTTCTCGATTCGACAGGGGACATCCTATGGCTACACCTTC. Protein product: CASSFSIRQGTSYGYTF.

The gene calls are TRBV9 and TRBJ2-4; D possibly matches TRBD1 or TRBD2 (6 bases each). Per the germline V gene, CDR1 is SGDLS and CDR2 is YYNGEE. This CDR3 has 18 residues. With 3 bases removed from V and 2 bases from J, the gap between germline ends came to 21 bases. DNA for the CDR3: TGTGCCAGCAGCGGTGAGGCAAGGGGGGACGTAACCAAAAACATTCAGTACTTC. This codes for CASSGEARGDVTKNIQYF. The complete variable domain, with remaining parts taken from reference TRBV9 and TRBJ2-4, reads DSGVTQTPKHLITATGQRVTLRCSPRSGDLSVYWYQQSLDQGLQFLIQYYNGEERAKGNILERFSAQQFPDLHSELNLSSLELGDSALYFCASSGEARGDVTKNIQYFGAGTRLSVL.

As for this clone: This specimen includes other DNA sequences encoding the same CDR3. This chain connects TRBV5-1 to TRBJ1-5; no definite D call. CDR1 and CDR2 (germline): SGHRS, YFSETQ. Trimming removed 0 bases at V and 5 bases at J, with 6 bases between. The CDR3 is made up of 13 amino acids. The CDR3 is CASSLDSDQPQHF. CDR3 in DNA: TGCGCCAGCAGCTTGGACAGCGATCAGCCCCAGCATTTT.

This clone was recorded only once. V usage is TRBV19 and J usage is TRBJ1-4, with TRBD1 matching 8 bases. Germline CDR1 and CDR2: LNHDA and SQIVND (reference sequence). The CDR3 contains 13 residues. V gave up 6 bases and J gave up 10 bases; unmatched junction bases: 7. The CDR3 loop is CASRGQAMGKLFF. The DNA of the CDR3 is TGTGCCAGTAGGGGACAGGCCATGGGAAAACTGTTTTTT.

This chain connects TRBV28 to TRBJ2-7; TRBD2 is a possible D gene (5 bases). Germline V gene lookup returns CDR1 MDHEN and CDR2 SYDVKM. The ends were cut back, 5 bases at V and 2 bases at J, with 10 bases in the middle. This CDR3 has 13 amino acids. This chain's CDR3 is CASSTRNPYEQYF. In DNA form, the CDR3 reads TGTGCCAGCAGTACTAGAAACCCCTACGAGCAGTACTTC.

CDR3 in amino acids: CASQGGGGYTF. CDR3 coding DNA: TGTGCCAGCCAGGGGGGTGGAGGCTACACCTTC. V usage is TRBV25-1 and J usage is TRBJ1-2, with 7 bases aligning to TRBD1. The CDR3 has 11 amino acids. V dropped 8 bases and J dropped 8; count of bases not matched to a gene: 5. Germline loops: CDR1 MGHDK, CDR2 SYGVNS.

The sample holds one count of this clone. V is TRBV10-3 and J is TRBJ2-3, with D perhaps matching TRBD1 or TRBD2 (5 bases each). The V and J ends lost 6 bases and 2 bases respectively, with 18 bases between them. The CDR3 is 16 residues long. Germline-derived CDR1 and CDR2 are ENHRY and SYGVKD. The CDR3 coding sequence is TGTGCCATCAGACCGGGACGCGGCCCTATCACAGATACGCAGTATTTT. Its translation is CAIRPGRGPITDTQYF.

The V call is TRBV28, the J call TRBJ1-1; D is perhaps TRBD1 (5 bases). V lost 7 bases and J 4 bases, leaving 16 bases between the germline ends. From germline, CDR1 is MDHEN and CDR2 SYDVKM. There are 14 residues in the CDR3. Here the CDR3 DNA reads TGTGCCAGCAATGATAATGTGGGGGTCACTGAAGCTTTCTTT. Its protein is CASNDNVGVTEAFF.

This rearrangement joins TRBV5-4 to TRBJ2-5; D may be TRBD1 (5 bases). V was clipped by 0 bases and J by 3 bases, with 9 bases between them. Germline-derived CDR1 and CDR2 are SGHNT and YYREEE (reference sequence). The CDR3 loop spans 14 amino acids. The DNA for the CDR3 is TGTGCCAGCAGCTTGGGATTGACAGAAGAGACCCAGTACTTC. It translates to CASSLGLTEETQYF.

This sequence joins TRBV7-2 and TRBJ2-1; D is uncertain. Trimming stripped 2 bases from V and 7 bases from J, with 12 bases between. The CDR3 consists of 14 residues. The V gene's germline CDR1 is SGHTA and CDR2 FQGNSA. In DNA, the CDR3 is TGTGCCAGCAGCTTATCTAAAAGTTCGAATGAGCAGTTCTTC. Residues: CASSLSKSSNEQFF.

This clone appeared a single time. The chain joins TRBV19 to TRBJ1-2; 8 bases are a match to TRBD1. Germline V lookup: CDR1 LNHDA, CDR2 SQIVND (reference sequence). The CDR3 is made up of 17 amino acids. J lost 3 bases, V lost 2 bases, and 11 bases had no gene match. The CDR3 spells CASSISGGGTYYYGYTF. CDR3 sequence (DNA): TGTGCCAGTAGTATATCAGGGGGCGGAACGTACTACTATGGCTACACCTTC.

This clone showed up just once. Other DNA sequences in this sample translate to the same CDR3. The V and J genes are TRBV5-1 and TRBJ2-7; 7 bases are shared with TRBD2. Trimming cost V 0 bases and J 4 bases; bases outside gene matches: 7. CDR3 size: 15 residues. Germline lookup yields CDR1 SGHRS and CDR2 YFSETQ. In DNA, the CDR3 is TGCGCCAGCAGCTTGGCTGGGAGGGTGGAGTACGAGCAGTACTTC. It codes for CASSLAGRVEYEQYF.

The chain recombines TRBV7-2 with TRBJ1-1, with unresolved D. Germline V gives CDR1 SGHTA, CDR2 FQGNSA. Trimming took off 5 bases at V and 3 bases at J, with 19 bases between the two ends. This CDR3 is built from 16 residues. The CDR3 DNA follows: TGTGCCAGCAGCCCCATACCGGCCGCCATCTACACTGAAGCTTTCTTT. It encodes CASSPIPAAIYTEAFF.

The gene calls are TRBV18 and TRBJ1-2, with a tentative D call TRBD1 (5 bases). Trimming shortened V by 6 bases and J by 8 bases, and 19 bases separated the two germline ends. The CDR3 is 14 residues long. CDR1 and CDR2 (germline): KGHSH, LQKENI. The CDR3 region has the DNA TGTGCCAGCTCTCCCCCCCGGGACGGTGCGGGCTACACCTTC. Translating it yields CASSPPRDGAGYTF.

J is TRBJ2-3 and V is TRBV5-1, with D unclear. Germline V gene data show CDR1 as SGHRS and CDR2 as YFSETQ. The germline V and J ends were trimmed by 3 bases and 5 bases, with 7 bases remaining between them. The CDR3 covers 12 residues. CDR3 residues: CASSSIGDTQYF. The CDR3 DNA reads as TGCGCCAGCAGCTCCATAGGAGATACGCAGTATTTT.

On this clone itself: Other DNA sequences from this sample encode an identical CDR3 as well. This chain links TRBV30 with TRBJ2-1; D not certain. The V and J ends lost 1 base and 6 bases respectively, with 4 bases between them. CDR1 and CDR2 (germline): GTSNPN, SVGIG (reference sequence). This CDR3 spans 11 amino acids. DNA for the CDR3: TGTGCCTGGAGTGCAGGCAATGAGCAGTTCTTC. This translates into CAWSAGNEQFF.

This clone has more than one count but fewer than ten. The chain has TRBV19 and TRBJ1-1, with a tentative D call TRBD1 (6 bases). Germline values: CDR1 LNHDA, CDR2 SQIVND (reference sequence). V shed 7 bases and J shed 0 bases, with 21 bases lying between them. The length of the CDR3 is 17 residues. The CDR3 loop is CASTQWGAAALNTEAFF. The CDR3 region has the DNA TGTGCCAGTACCCAGTGGGGGGCGGCCGCTCTGAACACTGAAGCTTTCTTT.

The chain joins TRBV11-2 to TRBJ2-1; 14 nucleotides line up with TRBD2. This CDR3 is built from 16 residues. CDR1 is SGHAT and CDR2 is FQNNGV in the germline V gene. The junction had 3 bases not matched to a gene; V was cut back by 4 bases and J by 4 bases. DNA of the CDR3: TGTGCCAGCAGCTCCCGGACTAGCGGGAGGTACAATGAGCAGTTCTTC. It is translated as CASSSRTSGRYNEQFF.

Regarding this clone: Other DNA sequences from this sample encode an identical CDR3 as well. As DNA, the CDR3 is TGCGCCAGCAGCCTTGGGACGGGGAACACTGAAGCTTTCTTT. It encodes CASSLGTGNTEAFF. This chain joins TRBV5-1 and TRBJ1-1; D might be TRBD1 (5 bases). The CDR3 loop spans 14 amino acids. Trimming took 4 bases from V and 1 from J, leaving 11 bases between them. Germline V gene data show CDR1 as SGHRS and CDR2 as YFSETQ.

This sequence joins TRBV5-1 and TRBJ2-1; 9 nucleotides agree with TRBD2. The V gene end was trimmed by 2 bases and the J gene end by 0 bases; junction bases not matched to a gene: 6. The V gene's germline CDR1 is SGHRS and CDR2 YFSETQ. The CDR3 loop spans 17 amino acids. As DNA, the CDR3 is TGCGCCAGCAGCTTTTTAGCGGGAGCGAGCTCCTACAATGAGCAGTTCTTC. Translation: CASSFLAGASSYNEQFF.

The chain couples TRBV28 to TRBJ2-1; 12 bases match TRBD2. The length of the CDR3 is 15 residues. CDR1 is MDHEN and CDR2 is SYDVKM in the germline V gene. V lost 2 bases, J lost 14 bases, and 10 bases stayed unmatched. CDR3 coding DNA: TGTGCCAGCAGTTTACGGGCTAGCGGGAGGGCCCAGGAGTTCTTC. Translation gives CASSLRASGRAQEFF.

Points on this clone: The sample contains more than one DNA sequence encoding this CDR3. The J gene is TRBJ2-5, the V gene TRBV7-2; 9 bases line up with TRBD2. Per germline, CDR1 SGHTA and CDR2 FQGNSA. V shed 4 bases, J shed 4 bases, and the junction held 4 bases outside the gene matches. This CDR3 comprises 14 residues. This CDR3 reads CASSSGLAGETQYF. CDR3 sequence (DNA): TGTGCCAGCAGCTCGGGACTAGCAGGAGAGACCCAGTACTTC.

The chain recombines TRBV30 with TRBJ1-5; D is uncertain. Trimming cost V 4 bases and J 5 bases, with 15 bases left between them. The V gene's germline CDR1 is GTSNPN and CDR2 SVGIG (reference sequence). The length of the CDR3 is 14 residues. The CDR3 nucleotides are TGTGCCTGGACCGAGGTGGGTTTGGATCAGCCCCAGCATTTT. It is translated as CAWTEVGLDQPQHF.

Here the CDR3 reads CASSLFVVGNEQFF. The CDR3 DNA follows: TGCGCCAGCAGCTTGTTCGTGGTGGGCAATGAGCAGTTCTTC. This sequence joins TRBV5-1 and TRBJ2-1, with unresolved D. CDR3 length: 14 residues. CDR1 is SGHRS and CDR2 is YFSETQ in the germline V gene. V was clipped by 1 base and J by 6 bases, with 11 bases between them.

A single count supports this clone. The same CDR3 arises from other DNA sequences in this sample as well. The rearrangement links TRBV20-1 to TRBJ1-2; TRBD1 is a possible D gene (5 bases). This CDR3 has 10 amino acids. Per germline, CDR1 DFQATT and CDR2 SNEGSKA (reference sequence). V lost 3 bases, J lost 8 bases, and 7 bases lay in between. CDR3 sequence reads: CSASRDGYTF. As DNA, the CDR3 is TGCAGTGCTAGCCGGGACGGCTACACCTTC.

V usage is TRBV19 and J usage is TRBJ2-2; 7 positions agree with TRBD2. Germline CDR1 and CDR2: LNHDA and SQIVND (reference sequence). The CDR3 extends over 15 amino acids. The V segment lost 4 bases and the J segment 6 bases; nucleotides outside the gene matches: 8. The chain's CDR3 is CASSTGLPGAGELFF. The CDR3 bases are TGTGCCAGTAGTACGGGACTACCGGGGGCCGGGGAGCTGTTTTTT. Full variable domain (outside the CDR3, taken from reference TRBV19 and TRBJ2-2): DGGITQSPKYLFRKEGQNVTLSCEQNLNHDAMYWYRQDPGQGLRLIYYSQIVNDFQKGDIAEGYSVSREKKESFPLTVTSAQKNPTAFYLCASSTGLPGAGELFFGEGSRLTVL.

The chain recombines TRBV18 with TRBJ2-3, with D unclear. Germline V gives CDR1 KGHSH, CDR2 LQKENI. V gave up 3 bases and J gave up 1 base, with 8 bases separating them. This CDR3 comprises 14 residues. CDR3 residues: CASSPYPGTDTQYF. CDR3 bases: TGTGCCAGCTCACCTTACCCCGGCACAGATACGCAGTATTTT.

This chain connects TRBV27 to TRBJ1-2; D is unclear. CDR1 is MNHEY, CDR2 SMNVEV, per germline (reference sequence). The V end was cut by 5 bases, the J end by 4 bases, with 20 bases between. CDR3 length: 16 residues. In DNA form, the CDR3 reads TGTGCCAGCAGTCGACACAATCCGGACGGAAGCTATGGCTACACCTTC. Amino acid sequence: CASSRHNPDGSYGYTF.